This TCR beta chain was sequenced for a study of blood T cell repertoires in COVID-19. From germline, CDR1 is LGHNA and CDR2 YNFKEQ. The CDR3 has 16 residues. Trimming removed 0 bases at V and 8 bases at J, with 19 bases between. Only in-frame clones appear in the TCRdb table, and some are missing; sequencing was by immunoSEQ multiplex PCR. The sample lists about 83,000 clones; roughly 90% were seen once. Sequenced sample: peripheral blood. The TCR originated in an elderly woman with active or convalescent COVID-19. V is TRBV4-2 and J is TRBJ1-2, with D uncertain. CDR3 amino acids: CASSQEEVRLYGGYTF. CDR3 bases: TGTGCCAGCAGCCAAGAGGAGGTCAGACTCTATGGCGGCTACACCTTC.